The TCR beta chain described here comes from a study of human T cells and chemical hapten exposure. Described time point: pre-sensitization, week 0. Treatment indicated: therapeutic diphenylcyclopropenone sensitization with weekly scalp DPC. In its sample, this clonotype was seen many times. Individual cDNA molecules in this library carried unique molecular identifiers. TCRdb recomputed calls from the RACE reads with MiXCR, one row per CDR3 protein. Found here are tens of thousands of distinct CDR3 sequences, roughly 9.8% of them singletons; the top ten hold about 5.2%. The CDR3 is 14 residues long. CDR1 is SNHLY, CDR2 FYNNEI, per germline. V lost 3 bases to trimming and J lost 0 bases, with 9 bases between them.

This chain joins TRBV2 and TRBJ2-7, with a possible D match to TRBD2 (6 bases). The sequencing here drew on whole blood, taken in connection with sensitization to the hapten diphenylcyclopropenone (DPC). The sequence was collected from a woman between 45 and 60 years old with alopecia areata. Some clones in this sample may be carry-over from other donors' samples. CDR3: CASSELTSSYEQYF. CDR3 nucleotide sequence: TGTGCCAGCAGTGAGTTGACTAGCTCCTACGAGCAGTACTTC.